This TCR beta chain originates from a study of blood T cell repertoires in COVID-19. Study summary: Sources were T cells, B-cell-depleted T cells, or PBMCs; the material itself was cDNA or gDNA.

V gave up 4 bases and J gave up 4 bases; unmatched junction bases: 6. Germline V lookup: CDR1 SGHAT, CDR2 FQNNGV. The CDR3 loop spans 15 amino acids. Study processing details: Amplification with reference gene primers provided the estimates of nucleated cell counts. The assay was immunoSEQ multiplex PCR, and TCRdb's table has in-frame clones only and misses some. V and J calls plus clone size are reproduced from that table; the DNA served to infer D and trimming. The table shows about 230,000 clones, with roughly 90% occurring only once. This sequence originates from a woman aged 60-70 years with acute or convalescent COVID-19. This chain joins TRBV11-2 and TRBJ2-1; 8 bases line up with TRBD2. Sequenced input: peripheral blood. DNA for the CDR3: TGTGCCAGCAGCTCGCCGGGCGGGAGGTACAATGAGCAGTTCTTC. As protein: CASSSPGGRYNEQFF.